One sample yielded the 19 T cell receptor beta chains listed below, sequenced in a study of T-cell memory formation after mild COVID-19. TCRdb re-called the 5' RACE reads with MiXCR, one entry per CDR3 protein. Of 500,000 to 650,000 distinct CDR3 sequences listed, less than 25% are singletons. The sample consisted of PBMCs or a T cell subset sorted from them (not recorded which). The receptors originated from an adult woman who had mild COVID-19 (a few samples of this study predate the infection). Cell type and time point are not known.

The chain joins TRBV7-2 to TRBJ2-7, with 8 bases fitting TRBD2. The CDR3 sequence is 15 residues long. Losses at the gene ends were 5 bases for V and 2 bases for J; bases not matched to a gene: 8. Germline V gene data show CDR1 as SGHTA and CDR2 as FQGNSA. For the CDR3, the DNA is TGTGCCAGCAGCGCTGGACTAGCTCCAACCTACGAGCAGTACTTC. Translation gives CASSAGLAPTYEQYF.

The chain couples TRBV3-1 to TRBJ2-5; 10 bases align to TRBD2. The CDR3 spans 17 residues. Germline loops: CDR1 LGHDT, CDR2 YNNKEL (reference sequence). Trimming took 0 bases from V and 1 from J; bases not matched to a gene: 5. This chain's CDR3 is CASSQEWTSGRQETQYF. In nucleotides, the CDR3 is TGTGCCAGCAGCCAAGAGTGGACTAGCGGACGCCAAGAGACCCAGTACTTC.

This clonotype came up a few times. This chain connects TRBV29-1 to TRBJ1-1, with D possibly TRBD1 on 6 matching bases. The CDR3 loop spans 13 amino acids. V lost 6 bases and J 2 bases, leaving 13 bases between the germline ends. CDR1 and CDR2 (germline): SQVTM, ANQGSEA. The CDR3 bases are TGCAGCGTGTTCCGGACAGAAAACACTGAAGCTTTCTTT. This sequence encodes CSVFRTENTEAFF. Complete variable domain (other parts from reference TRBV29-1 and TRBJ1-1): SAVISQKPSRDICQRGTSLTIQCQVDSQVTMMFWYRQQPGQSLTLIATANQGSEATYESGFVIDKFPISRPNLTFSTLTVSNMSPEDSSIYLCSVFRTENTEAFFGQGTRLTVV.

J is TRBJ1-4 and V is TRBV3-1; 8 bases align to TRBD1. CDR1 and CDR2 from the germline V gene are LGHDT and YNNKEL (reference sequence). There are 12 residues in the CDR3. V shed 4 bases and J 17 bases; nucleotides not matched to a gene: 9. In DNA form, the CDR3 reads TGTGCCAGCAGCCCAGGACAGGGCCGGACTTTTTTT. This sequence encodes CASSPGQGRTFF.

This clonotype was detected a few times. The chain recombines TRBV6-5 with TRBJ1-2; 9 bases are a match to TRBD1. V dropped 4 bases and J dropped 11; count of bases not matched to a gene: 11. Germline V gene lookup returns CDR1 MNHEY and CDR2 SVGAGI. This CDR3 spans 14 amino acids. The CDR3 DNA is TGTGCCAGCAGTTCCTTGCGGACAGGGGCGGGTTACACCTTC. Protein sequence: CASSSLRTGAGYTF.

The chain uses TRBV6-1 and TRBJ2-7; possible D gene TRBD2, 6 bases. Per the germline V gene, CDR1 is MNHNS and CDR2 is SASEGT. The CDR3 has 15 amino acids. Trimming removed 2 bases from V and 5 bases from J, with 16 bases in between. This CDR3 reads CASSEIGTSTDEQYF. The DNA for the CDR3 is TGTGCCAGCAGTGAAATTGGGACTTCTACGGACGAGCAGTACTTC.

CDR3 in DNA: TGCGCCAGCAGCCAAGGGCGGCAGGGGGACCTCTACGAGCAGTACTTC. Translated: CASSQGRQGDLYEQYF. J is TRBJ2-7 and V is TRBV4-3; TRBD1 matches at 7 bases. CDR1 LGHNA and CDR2 YSLEER come from the germline V gene. There are 16 residues in the CDR3. V was pared by 1 base and J by 3 bases, with 9 bases of the junction left unmatched.

The chain couples TRBV18 to TRBJ2-2; 9 bases fit TRBD1. Germline trimming cut 8 bases from V and 4 bases from J; bases unmatched to any gene: 8. Germline V CDR1 and CDR2: KGHSH, LQKENI. CDR3 length equals 15 residues. This CDR3 reads CASGAGQGSTGELFF. DNA of the CDR3: TGTGCCAGCGGCGCGGGACAGGGTTCCACCGGGGAGCTGTTTTTT.

The chain couples TRBV7-6 to TRBJ2-7; D may be TRBD1 or TRBD2 (6 bases each). The V and J ends lost 1 base and 0 bases respectively, with 10 bases between them. Germline loops: CDR1 SGHVS, CDR2 FNYEAQ. The CDR3 length is 15 residues. The CDR3 nucleotides are TGTGCCAGCAGCTTAGGGGGGGCCCTCTCCTACGAGCAGTACTTC. This encodes CASSLGGALSYEQYF. Complete variable domain (other parts from reference TRBV7-6 and TRBJ2-7): GAGVSQSPRYKVTKRGQDVALRCDPISGHVSLYWYRQALGQGPEFLTYFNYEAQQDKSGLPNDRFSAERPEGSISTLTIQRTEQRDSAMYRCASSLGGALSYEQYFGPGTRLTVT.

V is TRBV7-8 and J is TRBJ2-1; a possible D gene is TRBD1 (6 bases). The germline CDR1 and CDR2 sequences are SGHVS and FQNEAQ. CDR3 length equals 14 residues. Trimming shortened V by 4 bases and J by 8 bases, and 15 bases separated the two germline ends. The CDR3 DNA reads as TGTGCCAGCAGCTCTAGTGACAGGTTTCATGAGCAGTTCTTC. Translating gives CASSSSDRFHEQFF.

This clonotype was observed many times. The chain carries TRBV11-2 and TRBJ1-2, with D possibly being TRBD1 (5 bases). V dropped 3 bases and J dropped 11 bases, with 16 bases sitting between them. CDR3 length: 13 residues. In germline, CDR1 is SGHAT, CDR2 FQNNGV. The CDR3 DNA reads as TGTGCCAGCAGCTTCAACGGGGCGGTCCGTTACACCTTC. Its protein product is CASSFNGAVRYTF.

V gene TRBV12-3 or TRBV12-4 combines with J gene TRBJ2-1, with D tentatively TRBD2 (6 bases). The CDR3 contains 14 residues. Trimming cost V 3 bases and J 7 bases, with 13 bases left between them. The CDR3 DNA sequence: TGTGCCAGCAGTTTTCCACTAGCTGGAAATGAGCAGTTCTTC. Its translation is CASSFPLAGNEQFF.

This clonotype turned up a few times. The chain links TRBV3-1 to TRBJ1-5; no definite D call. Trimming left V 8 bases short and J 5 bases short, with 13 bases between. The CDR3 runs 13 residues. Germline V gives CDR1 LGHDT, CDR2 YNNKEL (reference sequence). The CDR3 region has the DNA TGTGCCAGCTCGGGGAGTTACGATCAGCCCCAGCATTTT. Its translation: CASSGSYDQPQHF.

The chain uses TRBV7-9 and TRBJ1-1; D is unresolved. The V end was cut by 2 bases, the J end by 7 bases, with 11 bases between. Germline V lookup: CDR1 SEHNR, CDR2 FQNEAQ (reference sequence). CDR3 length equals 13 residues. Here the CDR3 DNA reads TGTGCCAGCAGCTTACGGTTTCAAGATGAAGCTTTCTTT. Protein sequence: CASSLRFQDEAFF.

This clonotype was detected a few times. The J gene is TRBJ2-4, the V gene TRBV27, with TRBD1 matching 7 bases. This CDR3 is 16 amino acids long. Trimming cost V 6 bases and J 1 base; bases outside gene matches: 9. In germline, CDR1 is MNHEY, CDR2 SMNVEV (reference sequence). In nucleotides, the CDR3 is TGTGCCAGCAGGGCCCTCTCGGGACAGGCCAAAAACATTCAGTACTTC. This sequence encodes CASRALSGQAKNIQYF.

There are many counts of this clonotype. This chain's CDR3 is CASSDGSGGNQPQHF. The CDR3 bases are TGTGCCAGCAGTGACGGATCTGGCGGCAATCAGCCCCAGCATTTT. The rearrangement uses TRBV6-4 and TRBJ1-5; D remains unclear. V was clipped by 2 bases and J by 2 bases, with 10 bases between them. Germline CDR1 is MRHNA and CDR2 is SNTAGT. There are 15 residues in the CDR3.

This clonotype occurred a few times. This chain uses TRBV5-5 with TRBJ2-7; no clear D. From germline, CDR1 is SGHKS and CDR2 YYEKEE (reference sequence). V lost 4 bases, J lost 2 bases, and 22 bases lay in between. The CDR3 is 17 amino acids. In DNA form, the CDR3 reads TGTGCCAGCAGCCCCAGCCCGTCGGGCCCAACCACCTACGAGCAGTACTTC. Translating gives CASSPSPSGPTTYEQYF.

V and J are TRBV12-3 or TRBV12-4 and TRBJ2-5; D is perhaps TRBD2 (5 bases). The CDR3 is 14 amino acids. Deletions cut 2 bases from V and 3 bases from J, with 10 bases between. CDR3 coding DNA: TGTGCCAGCAGTTTAAGTATGAGGGAAGAGACCCAGTACTTC. Protein product: CASSLSMREETQYF.

This clonotype was detected only a few times. The gene calls are TRBV28 and TRBJ1-2, with TRBD1 identical over 7 bases. Germline assignment: CDR1 MDHEN and CDR2 SYDVKM. Trimming took 10 bases from V and 10 from J; bases not matched to a gene: 15. The CDR3 is 13 residues long. The CDR3 coding sequence is TGTGCCACGAACACAGGGGATCTCCCAATCTACACCTTC. It encodes CATNTGDLPIYTF.